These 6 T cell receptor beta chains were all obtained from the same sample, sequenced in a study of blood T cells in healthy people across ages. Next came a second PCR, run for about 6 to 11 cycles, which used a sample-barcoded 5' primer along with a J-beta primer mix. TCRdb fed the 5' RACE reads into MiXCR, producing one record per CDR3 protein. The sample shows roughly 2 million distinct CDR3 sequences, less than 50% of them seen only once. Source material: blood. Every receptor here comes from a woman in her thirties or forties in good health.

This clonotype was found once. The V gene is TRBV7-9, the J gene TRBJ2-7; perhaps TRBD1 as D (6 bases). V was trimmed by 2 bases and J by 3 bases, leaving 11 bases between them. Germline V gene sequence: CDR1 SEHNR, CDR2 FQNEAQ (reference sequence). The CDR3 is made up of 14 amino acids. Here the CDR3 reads CASSLTGFLYEQYF. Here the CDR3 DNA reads TGTGCCAGCAGCTTAACAGGGTTCCTCTACGAGCAGTACTTC.

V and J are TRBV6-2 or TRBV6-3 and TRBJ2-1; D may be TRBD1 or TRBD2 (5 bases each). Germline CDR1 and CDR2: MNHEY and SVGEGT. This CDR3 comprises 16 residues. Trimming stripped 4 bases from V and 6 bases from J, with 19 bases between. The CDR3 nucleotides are TGTGCCAGCAGTTTAATCGGGGCCGTTGTACCCAATGAGCAGTTCTTC. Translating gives CASSLIGAVVPNEQFF.

Written as DNA, the CDR3 is TGTGCCAGCAGTTTAATTGGACTCCGAATCGGGTTCACAGATACGCAGTATTTT. The encoded protein is CASSLIGLRIGFTDTQYF. V usage is TRBV28 and J usage is TRBJ2-3; D might be TRBD2 (5 bases). There are 18 residues in the CDR3. Trimming took off 2 bases at V and 2 bases at J, with 20 bases between the two ends. Germline V gene data show CDR1 as MDHEN and CDR2 as SYDVKM.

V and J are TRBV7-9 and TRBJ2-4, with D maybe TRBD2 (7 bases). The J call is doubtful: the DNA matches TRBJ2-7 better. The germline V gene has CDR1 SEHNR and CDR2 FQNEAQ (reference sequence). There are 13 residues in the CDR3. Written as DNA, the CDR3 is TGTGCCAGTGGTCCGCGGGGGCGGTACGAGCAGTACTTC. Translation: CASGPRGRYEQYF.

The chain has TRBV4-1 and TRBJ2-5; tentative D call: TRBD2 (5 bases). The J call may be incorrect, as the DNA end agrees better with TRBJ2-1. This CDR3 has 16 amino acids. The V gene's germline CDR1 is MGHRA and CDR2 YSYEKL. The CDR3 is CASSQDGTRVGETQFF. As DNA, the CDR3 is TGCGCCAGCAGCCAAGACGGAACTAGAGTCGGGGAGACCCAGTTCTTC.

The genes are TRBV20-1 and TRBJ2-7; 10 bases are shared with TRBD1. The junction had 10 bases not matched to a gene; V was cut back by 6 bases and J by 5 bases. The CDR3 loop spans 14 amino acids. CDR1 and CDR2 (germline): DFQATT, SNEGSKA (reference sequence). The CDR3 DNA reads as TGCAGTGCGAAGGGGACAGGGGCCTTGCACGAGCAGTACTTC. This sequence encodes CSAKGTGALHEQYF.